These 27 T cell receptor beta chains share one sample of origin, sequenced in a study of T cells in Graves' hyperthyroidism and ophthalmopathy. Amplification of TCR beta CDR3 regions used RNA as the template. First-round RT-PCR targeting the TCR CDR3 was performed with the HTBI primer set. TCRdb called the multiplex PCR reads again in MiXCR, with one record for every CDR3 protein. The profile shows fewer than 500,000 distinct CDR3 sequences, around 15% of them singletons. Sequences were obtained from blood. The receptors were sampled from a man between 18 and 29 years old with Graves' ophthalmopathy.

This chain joins TRBV27 and TRBJ1-5; 7 positions agree with TRBD1. This CDR3 contains 14 residues. Germline V gene sequence: CDR1 MNHEY, CDR2 SMNVEV (reference sequence). V lost 10 bases and J lost 0; bases outside the gene matches: 6. CDR3 protein: CAIPGQHSNQPQHF. In DNA, the CDR3 is TGTGCCATCCCGGGACAGCATAGCAATCAGCCCCAGCATTTT.

There are many counts of this clonotype. The chain joins TRBV12-5 to TRBJ2-2; a weak D match, TRBD2 (6 bases). V was trimmed by 1 base and J by 2 bases, leaving 17 bases between them. Germline V gene lookup returns CDR1 LGHNT and CDR2 FRNRAP. The CDR3 spans 18 residues. The chain's CDR3 is CASGLGPFEGGNTGELFF. The CDR3, as DNA: TGTGCTAGTGGTTTGGGTCCCTTCGAGGGAGGTAACACCGGGGAGCTGTTTTTT.

This chain joins TRBV12-5 and TRBJ1-2; D not resolved. Per germline, CDR1 LGHNT and CDR2 FRNRAP. The ends were cut back, 1 base at V and 8 bases at J, with 11 bases in the middle. The CDR3 is 13 residues long. The DNA for the CDR3 is TGTGCTAGTGGTTTGGGCCCGGCCCTGGGCTACACCTTC. Amino acid sequence: CASGLGPALGYTF.

The sample holds a few counts of this clonotype. The chain joins TRBV3-1 to TRBJ2-7, with D hard to call. Germline V gene sequence: CDR1 LGHDT, CDR2 YNNKEL (reference sequence). V lost 1 base, J lost 6 bases, and 16 bases lay in between. The length of the CDR3 is 15 residues. CDR3 region: CASSQGVQSVCEQYF. In nucleotides, the CDR3 is TGTGCCAGCAGCCAAGGGGTCCAGTCAGTCTGCGAGCAGTACTTC.

About this clonotype itself: Compared with germline, one end of the junction differs, possibly owing to a read error. The chain has TRBV4-1 and TRBJ1-6; TRBD1 agrees at 7 bases. Germline V gene sequence: CDR1 MGHRA, CDR2 YSYEKL. CDR3 size: 16 residues. The CDR3 DNA is TGCGCCAGCGGCCAACCGTTGACAGGGAAAAGGTCACCCCTCCACTTT. Residues: CASGQPLTGKRSPLHF.

This clonotype occurred a few times. The chain employs TRBV7-9 and TRBJ1-2, with D possibly being TRBD1 (6 bases). CDR1 and CDR2 from the germline V gene are SEHNR and FQNEAQ (reference sequence). With 0 bases removed from V and 6 bases from J, the gap between germline ends came to 17 bases. The CDR3 contains 16 residues. The DNA of the CDR3 is TGTGCCAGCAGCTTAGCGTACAGGGATCTATACGATGGCTACACCTTC. This translates into CASSLAYRDLYDGYTF.

This clonotype was picked up many times. This chain joins TRBV2 and TRBJ2-3, with a tentative D call TRBD2 (5 bases). Germline CDR1 is SNHLY and CDR2 is FYNNEI. The CDR3 runs 14 residues. Trimming took 7 bases from V and 6 from J, leaving 17 bases between them. The CDR3 region has the DNA TGTGCCAGCACCAAGAGGAGGAGATCCGATACGCAGTATTTT. Amino acid sequence: CASTKRRRSDTQYF.

This clonotype was found a few times. The rearrangement uses TRBV20-1 and TRBJ1-5; D not resolved. Trimming removed 5 bases at V and 5 bases at J, with 10 bases between. The CDR3 is 12 amino acids. Germline loops: CDR1 DFQATT, CDR2 SNEGSKA (reference sequence). The CDR3 loop reads CSAERRDQPQHF. The DNA of the CDR3 is TGCAGTGCTGAGAGGAGGGATCAGCCCCAGCATTTT.

This clonotype was counted ten times or more. The chain combines TRBV3-1 with TRBJ2-7, with 7 bases lining up with TRBD2. CDR3 length: 15 residues. Germline-derived CDR1 and CDR2 are LGHDT and YNNKEL (reference sequence). V was clipped by 4 bases and J by 0 bases; unmatched bases: 6. The CDR3 bases are TGTGCCAGCAGCCCCGCGGGGGTGGACTCCTACGAGCAGTACTTC. It codes for CASSPAGVDSYEQYF.

This chain joins TRBV4-1 and TRBJ1-5, with a possible D match to TRBD1 (6 bases). Per the germline V gene, CDR1 is MGHRA and CDR2 is YSYEKL. V was cut by 3 bases and J by 5 bases, with 14 bases left in between. The CDR3 sequence is 15 residues long. CDR3 DNA sequence: TGCGCCAGCAGCCACACGACAGGTTTTGATCAGCCCCAGCATTTT. Translating gives CASSHTTGFDQPQHF.

This chain links TRBV19 with TRBJ1-5, with TRBD1 matching over 8 bases. CDR1 and CDR2 (germline): LNHDA, SQIVND (reference sequence). V lost 4 bases and J lost 2; bases outside the gene matches: 10. This CDR3 comprises 17 residues. The CDR3 DNA reads TGTGCCAGTAGTACCTTCGGACAGGGCCTCGGCAATCAGCCCCAGCATTTT. Protein product: CASSTFGQGLGNQPQHF.

CDR3 protein: CAITSSTGFGAEAFF. CDR3 DNA sequence: TGTGCCATCACTAGTTCGACAGGGTTTGGGGCTGAAGCTTTCTTT. V is TRBV10-3 and J is TRBJ1-1, with TRBD1 matching over 7 bases. The CDR3 is 15 residues long. V dropped 7 bases and J dropped 6; count of bases not matched to a gene: 14. Germline CDR1 is ENHRY and CDR2 is SYGVKD.

In this sample, this clonotype turned up many times. Here the CDR3 DNA reads TGTGCCAGCAGTTCCACCAGTAGCGGAGGCACAGATACGCAGTATTTT. Protein product: CASSSTSSGGTDTQYF. The chain couples TRBV6-6 to TRBJ2-3, with D perhaps TRBD2 (6 bases). The CDR3 runs 16 residues. V dropped 4 bases and J dropped 1 base, with 15 bases sitting between them. Germline V lookup: CDR1 MNHNY, CDR2 SVGAGI (reference sequence).

This clonotype was observed many times. The genes are TRBV24-1 and TRBJ1-5; D is unresolved. The germline V gene has CDR1 KGHDR and CDR2 SFDVKD. The V and J ends lost 5 bases and 1 base respectively, with 8 bases between them. This CDR3 has 14 residues. CDR3 amino acids: CATSGAASNQPQHF. The CDR3 bases are TGTGCCACCAGTGGTGCTGCCAGCAATCAGCCCCAGCATTTT.

This clonotype was recorded many times. J is TRBJ2-1 and V is TRBV7-9; the D is unclear. Looked up from germline, CDR1 is SEHNR and CDR2 is FQNEAQ (reference sequence). The CDR3 spans 12 residues. V lost 1 base to trimming and J lost 4 bases, with 2 bases between them. CDR3 DNA sequence: TGTGCCAGCAGCTTAGGGTACAATGAGCAGTTCTTC. This gives the protein CASSLGYNEQFF.

The V gene is TRBV12-3 or TRBV12-4, the J gene TRBJ2-7; 8 bases are shared with TRBD2. Trimming cost V 0 bases and J 7 bases; bases outside gene matches: 5. The CDR3 sequence is 14 residues long. In DNA form, the CDR3 reads TGTGCCAGCAGTTTAGCTAGCGGGGCCCTAGAGCAGTACTTC. Residues: CASSLASGALEQYF.

About this clonotype itself: This sequence may be a read error, since a much larger clone differs from it by one base. Since the CDR3 does not end with the conserved phenylalanine or tryptophan, this likely comes from a read error. V gene TRBV29-1 combines with J gene TRBJ2-7; 10 bases are a match to TRBD1. V lost 6 bases to trimming and J lost 0 bases; unmatched junction nucleotides: 14. Germline V gene sequence: CDR1 SQVTM, CDR2 ANQGSEA. The CDR3 has 17 residues. This CDR3 is CSVQTGGTGEDSYEQYL. In nucleotides, the CDR3 is TGCAGCGTCCAGACAGGGGGCACGGGGGAAGACTCCTACGAGCAGTACCTC.

This clonotype was counted a few times. The chain recombines TRBV4-1 with TRBJ2-3; tentatively, D is TRBD1 (6 bases). Germline V CDR1 and CDR2: MGHRA, YSYEKL. This CDR3 is built from 15 residues. V was cut by 5 bases and J by 6 bases, with 18 bases left in between. The CDR3 coding sequence is TGCGCCAGCAGCGAACAGGGCGCCGGTCGGGATACGCAGTATTTT. Encoded protein: CASSEQGAGRDTQYF.

This clonotype has ten or more counts. The chain uses TRBV2 and TRBJ1-2; D not resolved. The V end lost 8 bases, the J end lost 7 bases, and 11 bases lay between the germline ends. The germline CDR1 and CDR2 sequences are SNHLY and FYNNEI. CDR3 length: 11 residues. The CDR3 is CASLGGSGYTF. The CDR3 region has the DNA TGTGCCAGCCTCGGAGGGTCTGGCTACACCTTC.

J is TRBJ2-2 and V is TRBV6-1; D gene unclear. Germline V gives CDR1 MNHNS, CDR2 SASEGT. This CDR3 region has 13 residues. V lost 6 bases to trimming and J lost 6 bases, with 11 bases between them. DNA for the CDR3: TGTGCCAGCAGCCTTCTCTCTGCCGGGGAGCTGTTTTTT. Protein sequence: CASSLLSAGELFF.

This clonotype was counted ten times or more. The genes are TRBV6-1 and TRBJ2-1; 7 bases align to TRBD1. The CDR3 length is 16 residues. CDR1 is MNHNS, CDR2 SASEGT, per germline. V gave up 5 bases and J gave up 1 base; unmatched junction bases: 8. The CDR3 nucleotides are TGTGCCAGCAGTTACGAGGGGGCCTTGTCCTACAATGAGCAGTTCTTC. Its translation is CASSYEGALSYNEQFF.

The chain combines TRBV20-1 with TRBJ1-5, with D tentatively TRBD1 (5 bases). This CDR3 region has 18 residues. Germline values: CDR1 DFQATT, CDR2 SNEGSKA (reference sequence). Trimming pared 0 bases from V and 0 bases from J, leaving 18 bases between. The CDR3 DNA reads as TGCAGTGCTAGAGATGCAGCCGGGGCTAGTTATAGCAATCAGCCCCAGCATTTT. Amino acid sequence: CSARDAAGASYSNQPQHF.

This clonotype was seen ten or more times. This chain links TRBV24-1 with TRBJ2-3; no clear D gene. With 3 bases removed from V and 9 bases from J, the gap between germline ends came to 6 bases. The V gene's germline CDR1 is KGHDR and CDR2 SFDVKD. This CDR3 has 11 amino acids. DNA for the CDR3: TGTGCCACCAGTGATGCCATCACGCAGTATTTT. Translated: CATSDAITQYF.

For this clonotype: A read error may account for a junction end that differs from germline. As DNA, the CDR3 is TGTGCCAGCAGCTTAGAGGGGACCCCGTGCTTC. Translated: CASSLEGTPCF. The V and J genes are TRBV11-3 and TRBJ2-5; D possibly matches TRBD1 or TRBD2 (5 bases each). The CDR3 spans 11 residues. Germline CDR1 and CDR2: SGHNT and YENEEA.

Ten or more counts support this clonotype. The chain combines TRBV7-3 with TRBJ1-1; D ambiguous. The ends were cut back, 5 bases at V and 4 bases at J, with 20 bases in the middle. The CDR3 is made up of 16 amino acids. Germline loops: CDR1 SGHTA, CDR2 FQGTGA. CDR3 sequence (DNA): TGTGCCAGCAGCCCCGGACCATTAGGTGCTGCCACTGAAGCTTTCTTT. This codes for CASSPGPLGAATEAFF.

The table lists this clonotype with many counts. The chain carries TRBV3-1 and TRBJ1-1, with D hard to call. The germline V gene has CDR1 LGHDT and CDR2 YNNKEL (reference sequence). The V and J ends lost 2 bases and 6 bases respectively, with 1 base between them. This CDR3 has 10 residues. CDR3 sequence (DNA): TGTGCCAGCAGCCAACCTGAAGCTTTCTTT. It yields the protein CASSQPEAFF.

This clonotype was counted at least ten times. The J gene is TRBJ1-2, the V gene TRBV30; the match to TRBD1 covers 8 bases. Per the germline V gene, CDR1 is GTSNPN and CDR2 is SVGIG (reference sequence). Unmatched junction bases numbered 7, after V lost 2 bases and J lost 8 bases. This CDR3 is 13 amino acids long. CDR3 amino acids: CAWSPGTGYGYTF. The CDR3 DNA follows: TGTGCCTGGAGTCCCGGGACAGGCTACGGCTACACCTTC.